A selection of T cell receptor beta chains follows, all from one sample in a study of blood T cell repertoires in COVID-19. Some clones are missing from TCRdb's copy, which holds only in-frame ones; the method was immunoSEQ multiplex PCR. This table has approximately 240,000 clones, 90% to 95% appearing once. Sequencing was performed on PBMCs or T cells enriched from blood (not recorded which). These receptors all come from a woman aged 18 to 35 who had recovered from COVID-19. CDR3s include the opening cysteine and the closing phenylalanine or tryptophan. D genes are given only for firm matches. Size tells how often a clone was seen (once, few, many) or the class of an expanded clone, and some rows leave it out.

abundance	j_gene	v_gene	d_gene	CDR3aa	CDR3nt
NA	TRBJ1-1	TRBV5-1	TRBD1	CASSGTQGAVLNTEAFF	TGCGCCAGCAGCGGGACACAGGGGGCGGTTCTGAACACTGAAGCTTTCTTT
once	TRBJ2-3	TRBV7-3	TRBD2	CASSLKVAGGPDTQYF	TGTGCCAGCAGCTTAAAGGTAGCGGGGGGGCCGGATACGCAGTATTTT
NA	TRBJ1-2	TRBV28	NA	CACLRGEGYGYTF	TGTGCCTGCCTCCGGGGGGAAGGCTATGGCTACACCTTC
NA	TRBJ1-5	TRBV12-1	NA	CASSSPHRSQHF	TGTGCCAGCAGCTCGCCCCACAGGTCCCAGCATTTT
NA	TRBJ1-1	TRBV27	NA	CASMGLTNTEAFF	TGTGCCAGCATGGGACTCACGAACACTGAAGCTTTCTTT
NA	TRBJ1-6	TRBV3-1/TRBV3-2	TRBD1	CASSQGGQSYNSPLHF	TGTGCCAGCAGCCAAGGGGGACAGTCCTATAATTCACCCCTCCACTTT
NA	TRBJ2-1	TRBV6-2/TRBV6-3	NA	CASSYSRGRLDTYNEQFF	TGTGCCAGCAGTTATTCCCGCGGCCGACTAGATACCTACAATGAGCAGTTCTTC
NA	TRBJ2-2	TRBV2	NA	CASAAGPVNTGELFF	TGTGCCAGCGCTGCGGGGCCAGTTAACACCGGGGAGCTGTTTTTT
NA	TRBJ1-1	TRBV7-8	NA	CASSLASGGWNTEAFF	TGTGCCAGCAGCTTAGCCAGCGGGGGTTGGAACACTGAAGCTTTCTTT
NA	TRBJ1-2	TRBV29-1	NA	CSVMGAGGYTF	TGCAGCGTTATGGGGGCGGGCGGCTACACCTTC
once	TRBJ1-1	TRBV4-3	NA	CASSQTMQGHTEAFF	TGCGCCAGCAGCCAAACCATGCAGGGGCACACTGAAGCTTTCTTT
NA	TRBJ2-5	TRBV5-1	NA	CASTLGQAGETQYF	TGCGCCAGCACCCTGGGGCAGGCGGGGGAGACCCAGTACTTC
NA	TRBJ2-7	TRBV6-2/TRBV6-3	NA	CASSNNPLEQYF	TGTGCCAGCAGTAATAACCCACTCGAGCAGTACTTC
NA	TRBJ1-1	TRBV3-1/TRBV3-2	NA	CASSQERWSPWAGRDTTEAFF	TGTGCCAGCAGCCAAGAAAGGTGGTCCCCCTGGGCGGGGAGAGATACCACTGAAGCTTTCTTT
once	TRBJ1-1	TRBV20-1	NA	CSASWGSLNTEAFF	TGCAGTGCTAGTTGGGGCTCATTGAACACTGAAGCTTTCTTT
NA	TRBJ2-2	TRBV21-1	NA	CASSSFSGQGAHCHSGELFF	TGTGCCAGCAGCAGTTTTTCGGGACAGGGGGCGCACTGTCATTCCGGGGAGCTGTTTTTT
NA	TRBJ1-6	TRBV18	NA	CASSPAVGRESPLHF	TGTGCCAGCTCACCGGCTGTGGGGCGTGAGTCACCCCTCCACTTT